The following is a T cell receptor beta chain sequence with its context. The germline gene is not matched at one end of the junction; a read error may be the cause. This specimen includes other DNA sequences encoding the same CDR3. The data were taken from a study of cytomegalovirus exposure and HLA in healthy donors. The PCR made use of 60 Vbeta and 13 Jbeta primers. TCRdb's copy holds only in-frame clones and misses some; the assay was immunoSEQ multiplex PCR. The table lists some 150,000 clones, roughly 64% of them singletons. Germline V CDR1 and CDR2: SNHLY, FYNNEI. The CDR3 length is 14 residues. The receptor's source is a woman in her twenties or thirties in good health and CMV-seropositive. This sequence joins TRBV2 and TRBJ1-5, with a tentative D call TRBD1 (6 bases). Sequencing was performed on PBMCs. This chain's CDR3 is CASSGQVSNQPQHF. The CDR3, as DNA: TGTGCCAGCAGTGGACAGGTTAGCAATCAACCCCAGCATTTT.